The 27 T cell receptor beta chains in this list originate from one sample, sequenced in a study of OX40 agonist ivuxolimab in advanced cancers. Repertoires were generated with immunoSEQ multiplex PCR, while TCRdb's copy carries only in-frame clones and drops some. Of around 62,000 clones in the sample, roughly 88% were seen once. The source was CD4+ or CD8+ T cells sorted from blood, collected in a trial of the OX40 agonist ivuxolimab. The receptors derive from an adult with an advanced solid tumor such as melanoma, head and neck, liver or kidney cancer.

The V call is TRBV7-2, the J call TRBJ1-1, with D maybe TRBD1 (6 bases). The CDR3 covers 13 residues. The germline V gene has CDR1 SGHTA and CDR2 FQGNSA. V lost 5 bases and J 2 bases, leaving 9 bases between the germline ends. In nucleotides, the CDR3 is TGTGCCAGCAGCGGACAGCCAAACACTGAAGCTTTCTTT. Its translation is CASSGQPNTEAFF.

The chain carries TRBV11-2 and TRBJ2-5, with D maybe TRBD2 (5 bases). This CDR3 is built from 16 residues. Trimming removed 5 bases at V and 1 base at J, with 17 bases between. Looked up from germline, CDR1 is SGHAT and CDR2 is FQNNGV. CDR3 amino acids: CASSPSGGVSQETQYF. Written as DNA, the CDR3 is TGTGCCAGCAGCCCTAGTGGAGGTGTCAGCCAAGAGACCCAGTACTTC.

In its sample, this clone was seen a few times. CDR3 protein: CAISDGGSLDTEAFF. The CDR3 DNA reads TGTGCCATCAGTGATGGCGGCTCCTTGGACACTGAAGCTTTCTTT. This chain links TRBV10-3 with TRBJ1-1; the D is unclear. This CDR3 contains 15 residues. The V and J ends lost 3 bases and 3 bases respectively, with 14 bases between them. CDR1 ENHRY and CDR2 SYGVKD come from the germline V gene.

The CDR3 reads CASSEIGQPQHF. CDR3 in DNA: TGTGCCAGCAGTGAAATTGGACAGCCCCAGCATTTT. The genes are TRBV2 and TRBJ1-5; D not resolved. CDR1 and CDR2 from the germline V gene are SNHLY and FYNNEI. The V gene lost 2 bases and the J gene lost 7 bases, with 6 bases spanning the gap. There are 12 residues in the CDR3.

The chain employs TRBV7-9 and TRBJ1-6, with 8 bases identical to TRBD1. The V segment lost 1 base and the J segment 10 bases; nucleotides outside the gene matches: 3. Germline CDR1 is SEHNR and CDR2 is FQNEAQ (reference sequence). The CDR3 contains 14 residues. The CDR3 sequence is CASSLGTGTSPLHF. The CDR3 nucleotides read TGTGCCAGCAGCTTAGGGACAGGGACCTCACCCCTCCACTTT.

The chain combines TRBV5-1 with TRBJ1-1; D uncertain. The CDR3 consists of 14 residues. The germline V and J ends were trimmed by 1 base and 1 base, with 8 bases remaining between them. CDR1 and CDR2 (germline): SGHRS, YFSETQ. CDR3 protein: CASSLNVRNTEAFF. In DNA form, the CDR3 reads TGCGCCAGCAGCTTGAACGTACGGAACACTGAAGCTTTCTTT.

The V gene is TRBV29-1, the J gene TRBJ2-2, with unresolved D. Germline loops: CDR1 SQVTM, CDR2 ANQGSEA. V shed 5 bases and J shed 4 bases, with 8 bases lying between them. There are 12 residues in the CDR3. The CDR3 nucleotides are TGCAGCGTTCTCCAGATCACCGGGGAGCTGTTTTTT. This gives the protein CSVLQITGELFF.

The CDR3 DNA reads TGTGCCAGCAGTTTATTAGTCATCGGCTATGGCTACACCTTC. Translating it yields CASSLLVIGYGYTF. The chain recombines TRBV28 with TRBJ1-2, with D hard to call. The length of the CDR3 is 14 residues. Deletions cut 1 base from V and 4 bases from J, with 10 bases between. Germline V gene lookup returns CDR1 MDHEN and CDR2 SYDVKM.

The V and J genes are TRBV7-9 and TRBJ1-4, with 10 bases that match TRBD1. This CDR3 comprises 14 residues. The germline V gene encodes CDR1 SEHNR and CDR2 FQNEAQ (reference sequence). The V and J ends lost 1 base and 8 bases, in that order; junction bases with no gene match: 1. CDR3 protein: CASSLGTGGEKLFF. The CDR3 DNA is TGTGCCAGCAGCTTAGGGACAGGGGGAGAAAAACTGTTTTTT.

The chain combines TRBV28 with TRBJ2-7; TRBD2 aligns across 7 bases. Germline CDR1 reads MDHEN; CDR2 reads SYDVKM. V lost 3 bases to trimming and J lost 4 bases; unmatched junction nucleotides: 6. The CDR3 contains 14 residues. The CDR3 region is CASSLGLADYEQYF. The CDR3 DNA sequence: TGTGCCAGCAGTTTGGGTCTAGCGGATTACGAGCAGTACTTC.

This chain joins TRBV7-9 and TRBJ1-6, with D perhaps matching TRBD1 (6 bases). V was cut by 8 bases and J by 7 bases, with 12 bases left in between. This CDR3 spans 13 amino acids. Germline values: CDR1 SEHNR, CDR2 FQNEAQ (reference sequence). In nucleotides, the CDR3 is TGTGCCAGCCGAGGACAGTTGAATTCACCCCTCCACTTT. This codes for CASRGQLNSPLHF. Based on the CDR3 plus reference TRBV7-9 and TRBJ1-6, the full variable domain is DTGVSQNPRHKITKRGQNVTFRCDPISEHNRLYWYRQTLGQGPEFLTYFQNEAQLEKSRLLSDRFSAERPKGSFSTLEIQRTEQGDSAMYLCASRGQLNSPLHFGNGTRLTVT.

The rearrangement joins TRBV5-1 to TRBJ2-2; D may be TRBD1 (5 bases). The germline V gene has CDR1 SGHRS and CDR2 YFSETQ. The CDR3 extends over 15 amino acids. The V and J ends lost 4 bases and 1 base respectively, with 11 bases between them. The CDR3 region has the DNA TGCGCCAGCAGCGTAGACAGAATGAACACCGGGGAGCTGTTTTTT. It translates to CASSVDRMNTGELFF.

This sequence joins TRBV10-3 and TRBJ1-3; D uncertain. The V gene lost 7 bases and the J gene lost 0 bases, with 10 bases spanning the gap. This CDR3 region has 14 residues. CDR1 and CDR2 (germline): ENHRY, SYGVKD. CDR3 coding DNA: TGTGCCATCAACGCGGAGTACTCTGGAAACACCATATATTTT. Amino acid sequence: CAINAEYSGNTIYF.

The chain's CDR3 is CASSGQPAGETQYF. CDR3 DNA sequence: TGTGCCAGCAGTGGACAGCCAGCCGGGGAGACCCAGTACTTC. The V gene is TRBV2, the J gene TRBJ2-5, with a weak D call TRBD1 (5 bases). Per the germline V gene, CDR1 is SNHLY and CDR2 is FYNNEI. The CDR3 is made up of 14 amino acids. V was clipped by 4 bases and J by 5 bases, with 14 bases between them.

The chain joins TRBV6-5 to TRBJ2-7; 7 bases are shared with TRBD1. With V trimmed by 6 bases and J by 4 bases, 12 bases remained unmatched. The CDR3 has 15 residues. The germline V gene has CDR1 MNHEY and CDR2 SVGAGI. CDR3 protein: CASSPSFSTGYEQYF. The CDR3 coding sequence is TGTGCCAGCAGCCCATCTTTCTCGACAGGGTACGAGCAGTACTTC.

This rearrangement joins TRBV10-1 to TRBJ2-2; D not certain. The CDR3 is 14 residues long. Germline loops: CDR1 WNHNN, CDR2 SYGVQD (reference sequence). V was clipped by 5 bases and J by 4 bases, with 11 bases between them. The CDR3 region has the DNA TGCGCCAGCAGTAGGAACAGTGCCACCGGGGAGCTGTTTTTT. Translated: CASSRNSATGELFF.

The chain couples TRBV9 to TRBJ2-3; TRBD2 is a possible D gene (5 bases). Germline CDR1 is SGDLS and CDR2 is YYNGEE. The CDR3 covers 15 residues. Trimming left V 3 bases short and J 2 bases short, with 13 bases between. The CDR3 DNA sequence: TGTGCCAGCAGCGCCCTTGCGGGTTACACAGATACGCAGTATTTT. This sequence encodes CASSALAGYTDTQYF.

V usage is TRBV18 and J usage is TRBJ2-3, with TRBD1 as a possible D gene (5 bases). CDR1 is KGHSH and CDR2 is LQKENI in the germline V gene. This CDR3 has 15 amino acids. V gave up 3 bases and J gave up 3 bases, with 13 bases separating them. CDR3 amino acids: CASSPIGRVTDTQYF. The DNA of the CDR3 is TGTGCCAGCTCACCCATCGGCAGGGTAACAGATACGCAGTATTTT.

This chain links TRBV28 with TRBJ1-5; 7 bases agree with TRBD1. Germline CDR1 MDHEN, CDR2 SYDVKM. With 6 bases clipped from V and 3 bases from J, the junction kept 14 bases outside the gene matches. This CDR3 comprises 17 residues. The CDR3 loop is CASSPAGGIQVNQPQHF. CDR3 DNA sequence: TGTGCCAGCAGCCCGGCAGGGGGTATTCAAGTCAATCAGCCCCAGCATTTT.

This sequence joins TRBV5-6 and TRBJ2-5; the D gene is possibly TRBD1 (6 bases). CDR1 SGHDT and CDR2 YYEEEE come from the germline V gene. The CDR3 extends over 13 amino acids. The V gene lost 3 bases and the J gene lost 6 bases, with 12 bases spanning the gap. The CDR3 bases are TGTGCCAGCAGCTCCAGGGGTGTGCAGACCCAGTACTTC. This encodes CASSSRGVQTQYF.

CDR3 nucleotide sequence: TGTGCCAGCAGCTCCATGGGTCTAGCGGGACCCCGATGGGAGCAGTACTTC. Translating it yields CASSSMGLAGPRWEQYF. This chain uses TRBV5-6 with TRBJ2-7; TRBD2 agrees at 9 bases. V lost 3 bases, J lost 7 bases, and 17 bases stayed unmatched. CDR1 and CDR2 from the germline V gene are SGHDT and YYEEEE. The length of the CDR3 is 17 residues.

The CDR3 reads CASSRGLAQETQYF. The CDR3 nucleotides are TGCGCCAGCAGCCGGGGACTAGCCCAAGAGACCCAGTACTTC. The chain is built from TRBV4-1 and TRBJ2-5; 9 bases align to TRBD2. The CDR3 runs to 14 residues. Germline V gene data show CDR1 as MGHRA and CDR2 as YSYEKL. J was trimmed by 1 base and V by 4 bases; bases with no gene match: 1.

The chain recombines TRBV15 with TRBJ2-3; the D is unclear. The CDR3 runs 12 residues. Trimming removed 2 bases at V and 2 bases at J, with 2 bases between. CDR1 is LNHNV and CDR2 is YYDKDF in the germline V gene (reference sequence). CDR3 DNA sequence: TGTGCCACCAGCAGATCCACAGATACGCAGTATTTT. As protein: CATSRSTDTQYF.

The chain combines TRBV4-3 with TRBJ2-2; tentatively, D is TRBD1 (6 bases). With 1 base removed from V and 0 bases from J, the gap between germline ends came to 9 bases. Germline V gene sequence: CDR1 LGHNA, CDR2 YSLEER. This CDR3 contains 16 residues. The chain's CDR3 is CASSQGTVANTGELFF. CDR3 DNA: TGCGCCAGCAGCCAAGGGACAGTGGCGAACACCGGGGAGCTGTTTTTT.

The chain links TRBV28 to TRBJ2-4, with D tentatively TRBD2 (5 bases). V was shortened by 6 bases and J by 6 bases, with 18 bases between the two germline ends. Germline V gene sequence: CDR1 MDHEN, CDR2 SYDVKM. CDR3 length equals 15 residues. CDR3 residues: CASSPRGLGTNIQYF. The CDR3 nucleotides are TGTGCCAGCAGCCCCCGAGGGCTGGGTACAAACATTCAGTACTTC. Full variable domain (rest looked up from reference TRBV28 and TRBJ2-4): DVKVTQSSRYLVKRTGEKVFLECVQDMDHENMFWYRQDPGLGLRLIYFSYDVKMKEKGDIPEGYSVSREKKERFSLILESASTNQTSMYLCASSPRGLGTNIQYFGAGTRLSVL.

This chain uses TRBV10-2 with TRBJ1-3, with D maybe TRBD1 (6 bases). The CDR3 spans 14 residues. V dropped 6 bases and J dropped 2 bases, with 11 bases sitting between them. Germline-derived CDR1 and CDR2 are WSHSY and SAAADI. In DNA, the CDR3 is TGCGCCAGCAGAGCTACAGGGACTGGAAACACCATATATTTT. Translated: CASRATGTGNTIYF.

The chain has TRBV27 and TRBJ2-7, with 7 nucleotides matching TRBD2. With V trimmed by 1 base and J by 5 bases, 8 bases remained unmatched. This CDR3 is 15 amino acids long. Germline V gives CDR1 MNHEY, CDR2 SMNVEV (reference sequence). CDR3 sequence (DNA): TGTGCCAGCAGTTTATTTCCCAGCGGGAAAGACGAGCAGTACTTC. This translates into CASSLFPSGKDEQYF.